These T cell receptor beta chains were read from a single sample in a study of shared clonotypes between healthy human individuals. The data were produced by immunoSEQ multiplex PCR, yet TCRdb's version contains in-frame clones alone and is incomplete. The sample contains hundreds of thousands of clones, roughly 95% of which appear only once. Sequenced: naive CD8+ T cells sorted from blood. Receptors originate from a woman in her 30s in good health. The CDR3 runs from the conserved cysteine through the conserved F or W. The D gene is left open where the match is weak. Rows may omit the clone size; those that give it use once, few, many or a size class.

clone_size: NA; v_call: TRBV5-1; d_call: NA; j_call: TRBJ2-3; cdr3_nt: TGCGCCAGCAGCTTGGAAGGGGTCAGCACAGATACGCAGTATTTT; cdr3_aa: CASSLEGVSTDTQYF
clone_size: NA; v_call: TRBV9; d_call: NA; j_call: TRBJ2-3; cdr3_nt: TGTGCCAGCAGCGTAGGTCTTACAGATACGCAGTATTTT; cdr3_aa: CASSVGLTDTQYF
clone_size: NA; v_call: TRBV15; d_call: NA; j_call: TRBJ1-1; cdr3_nt: TGTGCCACCAGCAGAGATCCGGGCCTGAACACTGAAGCTTTCTTT; cdr3_aa: CATSRDPGLNTEAFF
clone_size: NA; v_call: TRBV7-2; d_call: NA; j_call: TRBJ2-7; cdr3_nt: TGTGCCAGCAGCTTCGGAAACTACGAGCAGTACTTC; cdr3_aa: CASSFGNYEQYF
clone_size: NA; v_call: TRBV27; d_call: NA; j_call: TRBJ2-3; cdr3_nt: TGTGCCAGCAGTTTAGAAGGGACTGGAACAGATACGCAGTATTTT; cdr3_aa: CASSLEGTGTDTQYF
clone_size: NA; v_call: TRBV28; d_call: NA; j_call: TRBJ1-2; cdr3_nt: TGTGCCAGCAGACCTTTACTCGGCGACTATGGCTACACCTTC; cdr3_aa: CASRPLLGDYGYTF
clone_size: NA; v_call: TRBV2; d_call: TRBD2; j_call: TRBJ2-3; cdr3_nt: TGTGCCAGCAGGAGCCCACTAGCGGAGTTGACAGATACGCAGTATTTT; cdr3_aa: CASRSPLAELTDTQYF
clone_size: NA; v_call: TRBV27; d_call: TRBD2; j_call: TRBJ2-7; cdr3_nt: TGTGCCAGCAGTTCTAGCGGGAGTTACGAGCAGTACTTC; cdr3_aa: CASSSSGSYEQYF
clone_size: NA; v_call: TRBV28; d_call: TRBD2; j_call: TRBJ2-1; cdr3_nt: TGTGCCAGCAGTTCCGGGACTAGTCAAAATGAGCAGTTCTTC; cdr3_aa: CASSSGTSQNEQFF
clone_size: NA; v_call: TRBV27; d_call: NA; j_call: TRBJ2-3; cdr3_nt: TGTGCCAGCAGTCTTTCTAGCACAGATACGCAGTATTTT; cdr3_aa: CASSLSSTDTQYF
clone_size: NA; v_call: TRBV30; d_call: TRBD2; j_call: TRBJ2-1; cdr3_nt: TGTGCCTGGAGTCGACTAGCGGGAGGAGGCTACAATGAGCAGTTCTTC; cdr3_aa: CAWSRLAGGGYNEQFF
clone_size: NA; v_call: TRBV5-4; d_call: NA; j_call: TRBJ2-5; cdr3_nt: TGTGCCAGCAGCTTGGAGTCTGAAGAGACCCAGTACTTC; cdr3_aa: CASSLESEETQYF
clone_size: NA; v_call: TRBV28; d_call: TRBD1; j_call: TRBJ1-5; cdr3_nt: TGTGCCAGCAGCCTTGGACAGGGCTATCAGCCCCAGCATTTT; cdr3_aa: CASSLGQGYQPQHF
clone_size: NA; v_call: TRBV28; d_call: TRBD1; j_call: TRBJ1-5; cdr3_nt: TGTGCCAGCAGCCGCCCCCCGGGACAGGGTAGCAATCAGCCCCAGCATTTT; cdr3_aa: CASSRPPGQGSNQPQHF
clone_size: NA; v_call: TRBV7-9; d_call: TRBD2; j_call: TRBJ2-7; cdr3_nt: TGTGCCAGCAGCGTTAGCGGGAGGTTCTACGAGCAGTACTTC; cdr3_aa: CASSVSGRFYEQYF
clone_size: NA; v_call: TRBV9; d_call: NA; j_call: TRBJ1-2; cdr3_nt: TGTGCCAGCAGCGTAAGCCTGAGGGGAGCAACCCCTGGGTATGGCTACACCTTC; cdr3_aa: CASSVSLRGATPGYGYTF
clone_size: NA; v_call: TRBV19; d_call: NA; j_call: TRBJ1-3; cdr3_nt: TGTGCCAGTACACCGTCTGGAAACACCATATATTTT; cdr3_aa: CASTPSGNTIYF
clone_size: NA; v_call: TRBV28; d_call: TRBD1; j_call: TRBJ1-3; cdr3_nt: TGTGCCAGCCGCCTCCGACAGGGACGGGCAAGCTCTGGAAACACCATATATTTT; cdr3_aa: CASRLRQGRASSGNTIYF
clone_size: NA; v_call: TRBV29-1; d_call: NA; j_call: TRBJ2-3; cdr3_nt: TGCAGCGCCGGAGTAGGCACAGATACGCAGTATTTT; cdr3_aa: CSAGVGTDTQYF
clone_size: NA; v_call: TRBV4-1; d_call: NA; j_call: TRBJ2-7; cdr3_nt: TGCGCCAGCAGCCCCACGAGGGGCGAGCAGTACTTC; cdr3_aa: CASSPTRGEQYF
clone_size: NA; v_call: TRBV28; d_call: NA; j_call: TRBJ2-7; cdr3_nt: TGTGCCAGCAGCCAAGAGGGCCGATACGAGCAGTACTTC; cdr3_aa: CASSQEGRYEQYF
clone_size: NA; v_call: TRBV29-1; d_call: TRBD2; j_call: TRBJ2-1; cdr3_nt: TGCAGCTCCCGGGCTAGCGGGAGAAATGAGCAGTTCTTC; cdr3_aa: CSSRASGRNEQFF
clone_size: NA; v_call: TRBV13; d_call: TRBD2; j_call: TRBJ2-1; cdr3_nt: TGTGCCAGCAGCTTAACCCTAGCGGGAGGTGATAATGAGCAGTTCTTC; cdr3_aa: CASSLTLAGGDNEQFF
clone_size: NA; v_call: TRBV15; d_call: NA; j_call: TRBJ2-7; cdr3_nt: TGTGCCACCAGCGAATATAGCCGCCCTGGGAGGAACGAGCAGTACTTC; cdr3_aa: CATSEYSRPGRNEQYF
clone_size: NA; v_call: TRBV12-5; d_call: NA; j_call: TRBJ2-4; cdr3_nt: TGTGTAGGGAAAGGGAGCTTAGCCAAAAACATTCAGTACTTC; cdr3_aa: CVGKGSLAKNIQYF
clone_size: NA; v_call: TRBV5-6; d_call: TRBD1; j_call: TRBJ2-7; cdr3_nt: TGTGCCAGCAGCTTTACGGTTGGGACAGGGTCTTCCTACGAGCAGTACTTC; cdr3_aa: CASSFTVGTGSSYEQYF
clone_size: NA; v_call: TRBV9; d_call: NA; j_call: TRBJ1-3; cdr3_nt: TGTGCCAGCAGCGGCCTAGGTGAGGGTTCTGGAAACACCATATATTTT; cdr3_aa: CASSGLGEGSGNTIYF
clone_size: NA; v_call: TRBV10-1; d_call: NA; j_call: TRBJ1-5; cdr3_nt: TGCGCCAGCAGTGATCCCAATCAGCCCCAGCATTTT; cdr3_aa: CASSDPNQPQHF
clone_size: NA; v_call: TRBV7-6; d_call: NA; j_call: TRBJ1-4; cdr3_nt: TGTGCCAGCAGCTTATCGGGGTTTGGTGAAAAACTGTTTTTT; cdr3_aa: CASSLSGFGEKLFF
clone_size: NA; v_call: TRBV7-6; d_call: TRBD1; j_call: TRBJ1-1; cdr3_nt: TGTGCCAGCAGCTTAGGAGGGACAGACACTGAAGCTTTCTTT; cdr3_aa: CASSLGGTDTEAFF
clone_size: NA; v_call: TRBV6-1; d_call: TRBD2; j_call: TRBJ2-1; cdr3_nt: TGTGCCAGCAGGTTAGGACTAGCCGGAGCTTTAGAGCAGTTCTTC; cdr3_aa: CASRLGLAGALEQFF
clone_size: NA; v_call: TRBV6-5; d_call: NA; j_call: TRBJ2-7; cdr3_nt: TGTGCCAGCAGTTACTCAAACAGCGGTTCCTACGAGCAGTACTTC; cdr3_aa: CASSYSNSGSYEQYF
clone_size: NA; v_call: TRBV4-2; d_call: NA; j_call: TRBJ2-7; cdr3_nt: TGTGCCAGCAGCCAAGAAGACACAGCGGATTCCTACGAGCAGTACTTC; cdr3_aa: CASSQEDTADSYEQYF
clone_size: once; v_call: TRBV15; d_call: TRBD1; j_call: TRBJ2-1; cdr3_nt: TGTGCCACCAGCAGAGCACAGGGGGACAATGAGCAGTTCTTC; cdr3_aa: CATSRAQGDNEQFF
clone_size: NA; v_call: TRBV5-4; d_call: TRBD2; j_call: TRBJ2-7; cdr3_nt: TGTGCCAGCAGCTGGCCTGGACTAGCGGGAGATGAGCAGTACTTC; cdr3_aa: CASSWPGLAGDEQYF
clone_size: NA; v_call: TRBV9; d_call: NA; j_call: TRBJ1-2; cdr3_nt: TGTGCCAGCAGCGTAGAAGATGAGGATTGGAGGGGCTACACCTTC; cdr3_aa: CASSVEDEDWRGYTF